The T cell receptor beta chain under discussion was sequenced for a study of blood T cells in healthy people across ages. Combining a sample-barcoded 5' primer with a J-beta primer mix, a second PCR ran for roughly 6 to 12 cycles. TCRdb itself ran the 5' RACE reads through MiXCR, one entry per CDR3 protein. The table shows about 970,000 distinct CDR3 sequences, with 51% occurring only once. CDR3 length: 15 residues. V was clipped by 6 bases and J by 0 bases, with 12 bases between them. Germline V gene lookup returns CDR1 MNHNY and CDR2 SVGAGI (reference sequence). In its sample, this clonotype was seen once.

Source material: blood. The TCR was taken from an older woman in good health. The chain links TRBV6-6 to TRBJ2-1, with unresolved D. The CDR3: CASRVEDSSYNEQFF. The CDR3 region has the DNA TGTGCCAGCAGGGTGGAAGACTCCTCCTACAATGAGCAGTTCTTC.